This T cell receptor (beta chain) was captured in a study of regulatory T cells in long-lasting Graves disease. Study-wide results and caveats: The study found TRBV28, TRBJ1-2 and TRBJ2-5 favored in persistent disease. Peripheral blood was the sole material, not thyroid tissue. Persistent patients shared more public clonotypes (approximately 2,800) than new patients (just under 1,000).

Building the TCR beta libraries relied on iRepertoire HTBI primers, and CDR3 regions underwent Arm-PCR. Per the original methods: In the combined samples, around 60 TRBV and more than 11 TRBJ segments were identified. One entry per CDR3 protein results from TCRdb running MiXCR on the multiplex PCR reads. TCRdb, rather than the study authors, made the V and J calls. The sample carries roughly 380,000 distinct CDR3 sequences, 15% recorded once. Described time point: newly diagnosed GD, antithyroid drugs for less than 3 months. From PBMCs, RNA was extracted and then used to make the TCR library. This clonotype appeared many times. Its antigen remains unidentified. Germline values: CDR1 MNHNS, CDR2 SASEGT. V was shortened by 5 bases and J by 7 bases, with 18 bases between the two germline ends. The length of the CDR3 is 14 residues.

The receptor was derived from a female donor with Graves disease. Sequenced material: peripheral blood mononuclear cells (PBMCs), taken at new diagnosis, from a patient treated with antithyroid drugs. The chain recombines TRBV6-1 with TRBJ2-7, with D possibly being TRBD1 (6 bases). In DNA form, the CDR3 reads TGTGCCAGCAGTACCTGGGACAAAGGATGGGAGCAGTACTTC. Protein sequence: CASSTWDKGWEQYF.